The present T cell receptor (beta chain) was sequenced within a study of T cells in localized non-small cell lung cancer. As to this clone: Its antigen is undetermined.

CDR3 length equals 18 residues. J gave up 4 bases and V 0 bases, and 6 bases lay outside the gene matches. Germline-derived CDR1 and CDR2 are LGHNA and YNFKEQ. General study points: The study found T cell clonality highest in uninvolved adjacent lung, above tumor.

Sequencing used immunoSEQ multiplex PCR; TCRdb keeps in-frame clones, though not all of them. The table has around 91,000 clones, roughly 87% seen once; the top ten hold roughly 15%. The TCR was taken from a man aged 40 to 70 with stage I squamous cell lung carcinoma. Sequences were derived from peripheral blood, sampled before any cancer treatment. The chain links TRBV4-2 to TRBJ2-1; 13 nucleotides line up with TRBD2. The CDR3 sequence: CASSQDWTSGGLYNEQFF. The CDR3 DNA follows: TGTGCCAGCAGCCAAGATTGGACTAGCGGGGGCCTATACAATGAGCAGTTCTTC.